The following is a T cell receptor beta chain sequence with its context. The specificity of this receptor is unknown. Nothing much larger sits one base from this clone, and base qualities are not available. CDR1 SNHLY and CDR2 FYNNEI are derived from the germline V gene. The CDR3 spans 15 residues, from the cysteine through the phenylalanine. The DNA shown is the 45-base CDR3, in frame from base 1. V lost 6 bases and J lost 2 bases; the stretch between them is 14 bases long. The immunoSEQ Assay, a bias-controlled multiplex PCR, was used to amplify TCRbeta CDR3 regions from genomic DNA. In the paper's pipeline: The number of nucleated cells in each sample was estimated by amplification of reference gene primers within the assay. To quantify the absolute abundance of each unique TCRbeta CDR3 rearrangement, sequence reads were collapsed and filtered. For each sample, productive Simpson clonality was calculated as the square root of Simpson's diversity index across productive rearrangements. TCRdb carries this immuneACCESS record with in-frame sequences only. Its versions omit some clonotypes, under half of them owing to an unresolved V gene in the studies checked, with the rest unexplained. V and J calls and clone size are as listed in that table; D and trimming were resolved from the DNA. The sample table lists about 140,000 clones, approximately 90% of them with a count of one. The ten largest clones represent 11% of the sample.

This sample stems from a study of blood T cell repertoires in COVID-19 (dated by TCRdb to 2018 to 2021). Turning to the overall study: Samples covering the acute and convalescent phases of COVID-19 were provided by collaborators in the United States, Italy and Spain. The material from the prospective study consisted of cDNA or gDNA derived from T cells, B-cell-depleted T cells, or PBMCs. Subjects who had been exposed to COVID-19, were actively infected with it, or had recovered from it provided the deeply sampled blood TCRbeta repertoires that made up the dataset. The repertoires were released in a freely available public database intended as a resource for research on the immune response to SARS-CoV-2. Samples came from the ongoing ImmuneRACE study (first 160 participants) plus 1,254 subjects from 6 global collaborators. Sample metadata almost always included a de-identified subject ID, COVID-19 status, age in years and sex. Where HLA class I and class II types were available, the types were taken from metadata supplied by the sample provider, not from assay-based typing. Points the paper makes about the study in general: How much clinical and demographic metadata was included differed by source and by participant, and the metadata was provided uncurated.

The collaborating institutions used their own protocols to collect whole blood in K2EDTA tubes. For TCRbeta analysis, collaborators shipped samples as frozen whole blood, isolated PBMCs, or DNA extracted from either of those sample types. The TCR was taken from a woman older than 75 with acute or convalescent COVID-19. The specimen sequenced was peripheral blood. The chain is made from TRBV2 and TRBJ1-5; 6 matching bases give a weak D call of TRBD1. The CDR3 protein sequence reads: CASREQGGGNQPQHF. In nucleotide form, the sequence is TGTGCCAGCAGGGAACAGGGCGGTGGCAATCAGCCCCAGCATTTT.